A single sample gave rise to the 28 T cell receptor beta chains below, sequenced in a study of memory CD4+ T cells and cytomegalovirus serostatus. Single viable CD3+CD4+CD8-CD45RO+ cells were sorted as the memory CD4+ T cells. Measured with immunoSEQ multiplex PCR; TCRdb has only the in-frame clones, and not every one. This table holds tens of thousands of clones, roughly 78% found once. What was sequenced was memory CD4+ T cells from blood. These receptors were taken from an adult in good health and CMV-seronegative.

V gene TRBV6-5 combines with J gene TRBJ1-2; 7 positions agree with TRBD1. The CDR3 covers 13 residues. The germline gives CDR1 MNHEY, CDR2 SVGAGI. V lost 5 bases to trimming and J lost 9 bases; unmatched junction nucleotides: 9. The DNA of the CDR3 is TGTGCCAGCAGTCCCAGGGGGGGGGCCCGCTACACCTTC. Amino acids: CASSPRGGARYTF.

The V gene is TRBV7-2, the J gene TRBJ2-5, with D tentatively TRBD1 (6 bases). Germline CDR1 is SGHTA and CDR2 is FQGNSA. The CDR3 sequence is 15 residues long. V lost 3 bases, J lost 3 bases, and 14 bases lay in between. The CDR3 loop is CASSFYHRVEETQYF. For the CDR3, the DNA is TGTGCCAGCAGCTTCTATCACAGGGTGGAAGAGACCCAGTACTTC.

The gene calls are TRBV19 and TRBJ1-2; D gene unclear. V lost 6 bases and J 8 bases, leaving 19 bases between the germline ends. Germline V lookup: CDR1 LNHDA, CDR2 SQIVND (reference sequence). The CDR3 length is 14 residues. The CDR3 here is CASSPPGGQLGYTF. CDR3 DNA: TGTGCCAGTAGCCCCCCAGGCGGGCAGCTGGGCTACACCTTC.

This clone was counted a single time. V and J are TRBV15 and TRBJ2-1; D remains ambiguous. Germline V gene data show CDR1 as LNHNV and CDR2 as YYDKDF (reference sequence). V lost 2 bases to trimming and J lost 2 bases, with 10 bases between them. The CDR3 covers 15 residues. For the CDR3, the DNA is TGTGCCACCAGCAGATCCGGATTAACCTACAATGAGCAGTTCTTC. Protein: CATSRSGLTYNEQFF.

The chain combines TRBV2 with TRBJ1-1, with D hard to call. Germline V gives CDR1 SNHLY, CDR2 FYNNEI. V dropped 3 bases and J dropped 5 bases, with 7 bases sitting between them. The CDR3 runs 12 residues. CDR3 amino acids: CASSESETEAFF. The DNA for the CDR3 is TGTGCCAGCAGTGAGAGTGAAACTGAAGCTTTCTTT.

This sequence joins TRBV5-4 and TRBJ1-2; the D is unclear. CDR3 length equals 12 residues. Germline V gene lookup returns CDR1 SGHNT and CDR2 YYREEE (reference sequence). Trimming shortened V by 2 bases and J by 3 bases, and 5 bases separated the two germline ends. CDR3 in DNA: TGTGCCAGCAGCTTCGCTTACTATGGCTACACCTTC. This gives the protein CASSFAYYGYTF.

There are a few counts of this clone. This chain connects TRBV7-2 to TRBJ1-1; maybe TRBD1 (5 bases). V lost 5 bases to trimming and J lost 5 bases, with 15 bases between them. The CDR3 has 14 residues. CDR1 is SGHTA and CDR2 is FQGNSA in the germline V gene. DNA of the CDR3: TGTGCCAGCAGCCCGACGGGGGGGAGGACTGAAGCTTTCTTT. Protein: CASSPTGGRTEAFF.

The gene calls are TRBV7-2 and TRBJ2-2; no reliable D call. This CDR3 comprises 14 residues. The germline V gene has CDR1 SGHTA and CDR2 FQGNSA. V was clipped by 1 base and J by 4 bases, with 7 bases between them. CDR3 region: CASSLVWGTGELFF. The CDR3 region has the DNA TGTGCCAGCAGCTTAGTCTGGGGCACCGGGGAGCTGTTTTTT.

The chain carries TRBV2 and TRBJ1-6; D gene uncertain. V lost 6 bases and J lost 6, with 12 bases in between. This CDR3 is built from 14 residues. CDR1 and CDR2 from the germline V gene are SNHLY and FYNNEI. The DNA for the CDR3 is TGTGCCAGCAGGCCCGGCTTTCCTAATTCACCCCTCCACTTT. Translating gives CASRPGFPNSPLHF.

This chain connects TRBV7-9 to TRBJ2-7, with D possibly TRBD2 on 6 matching bases. Trimming took 8 bases from V and 4 from J, leaving 6 bases between them. The CDR3 totals 10 residues. Per germline, CDR1 SEHNR and CDR2 FQNEAQ (reference sequence). The DNA for the CDR3 is TGTGCCAGCGGGGGGTACGAGCAGTACTTC. It translates to CASGGYEQYF.

The rearrangement joins TRBV5-1 to TRBJ2-3, with 10 positions matching TRBD2. Losses at the gene ends were 3 bases for V and 1 base for J; bases not matched to a gene: 2. The germline V gene has CDR1 SGHRS and CDR2 YFSETQ. The CDR3 sequence is 15 residues long. The CDR3 coding sequence is TGCGCCAGCAGCTCTCTAGCGGGGGGCACAGATACGCAGTATTTT. It specifies CASSSLAGGTDTQYF.

The CDR3 loop reads CASSQAPHTEAFF. In DNA form, the CDR3 reads TGTGCCAGCAGCCAAGCGCCACACACTGAAGCTTTCTTT. V usage is TRBV11-3 and J usage is TRBJ1-1; D gene ambiguous. The V and J ends lost 5 bases and 3 bases respectively, with 10 bases between them. CDR1 and CDR2 from the germline V gene are SGHNT and YENEEA. The CDR3 is made up of 13 amino acids. Supplemented by reference TRBV11-3 and TRBJ1-1, the full variable domain reads EAGVVQSPRYKIIEKKQPVAFWCNPISGHNTLYWYLQNLGQGPELLIRYENEEAVDDSQLPKDRFSAERLKGVDSTLKIQPAELGDSAVYLCASSQAPHTEAFFGQGTRLTVV.

Here the CDR3 reads CASSLNFGPEAFF. The CDR3 nucleotides read TGTGCCAGCAGCTTGAACTTTGGCCCTGAAGCTTTCTTT. The V call is TRBV5-6, the J call TRBJ1-1, with no clear D. This CDR3 has 13 residues. V lost 1 base and J lost 6, with 10 bases in between. Germline lookup yields CDR1 SGHDT and CDR2 YYEEEE. Using reference TRBV5-6 and TRBJ1-1 for the parts outside the CDR3, the full variable domain is DAGVTQSPTHLIKTRGQQVTLRCSPKSGHDTVSWYQQALGQGPQFIFQYYEEEERQRGNFPDRFSGHQFPNYSSELNVNALLLGDSALYLCASSLNFGPEAFFGQGTRLTVV.

The chain uses TRBV28 and TRBJ2-3; 7 bases are shared with TRBD2. CDR3 length: 15 amino acids. The germline gives CDR1 MDHEN, CDR2 SYDVKM. J gave up 1 base and V 5 bases, and 6 bases lay outside the gene matches. The CDR3 reads CASSTLRGGTDTQYF. CDR3 DNA: TGTGCCAGCAGTACCCTTCGGGGGGGCACAGATACGCAGTATTTT.

This chain connects TRBV4-1 to TRBJ2-5, with 10 positions matching TRBD2. J was trimmed by 5 bases and V by 0 bases; bases with no gene match: 9. The length of the CDR3 is 17 residues. CDR1 and CDR2 (germline): MGHRA, YSYEKL. Here the CDR3 DNA reads TGCGCCAGCAGCCAAGAAATGGCAGCGGGGGGGATGGAGACCCAGTACTTC. Translated: CASSQEMAAGGMETQYF.

This chain connects TRBV19 to TRBJ2-7; possibly TRBD2 for D (6 bases). V dropped 5 bases and J dropped 4 bases, with 18 bases sitting between them. This CDR3 region has 15 residues. Germline CDR1 LNHDA, CDR2 SQIVND (reference sequence). CDR3 DNA: TGTGCCAGTAGTTCTTGGACGGGAGTTCGTTACGAGCAGTACTTC. Its translation: CASSSWTGVRYEQYF.

The genes are TRBV2 and TRBJ2-3, with D possibly matching TRBD2 (7 bases). Germline V gives CDR1 SNHLY, CDR2 FYNNEI. The V end was cut by 4 bases, the J end by 5 bases, with 16 bases between. The CDR3 runs to 15 residues. This CDR3 is CASSVGGGAIDTQYF. Here the CDR3 DNA reads TGTGCCAGCAGTGTGGGTGGGGGGGCGATAGATACGCAGTATTTT.

This chain connects TRBV29-1 to TRBJ1-5; 8 bases align to TRBD1. The CDR3 spans 13 residues. Germline V gene lookup returns CDR1 SQVTM and CDR2 ANQGSEA. The ends lost 5 bases at V and 7 bases at J; junction bases unmatched: 7. DNA for the CDR3: TGCAGCGTTTCCCAGGGGGCAGACCAGCCCCAGCATTTT. It yields the protein CSVSQGADQPQHF.

CDR3 protein: CASSSTGNGELFF. The DNA for the CDR3 is TGTGCCAGCAGTTCTACAGGGAACGGGGAGCTGTTTTTT. This chain joins TRBV6-6 and TRBJ2-2, with TRBD1 as a possible D gene (6 bases). This CDR3 contains 13 residues. CDR1 is MNHNY, CDR2 SVGAGI, per germline (reference sequence). V was cut by 4 bases and J by 7 bases, with 10 bases left in between.

CDR3 in amino acids: CASSLMGTIKYF. CDR3 coding DNA: TGTGCCAGCAGCTTAATGGGGACTATAAAGTACTTC. The gene calls are TRBV7-2 and TRBJ2-5, with 7 bases fitting TRBD2. The CDR3 runs to 12 residues. With V trimmed by 2 bases and J by 12 bases, 6 bases remained unmatched. In germline, CDR1 is SGHTA, CDR2 FQGNSA.

The chain has TRBV30 and TRBJ1-5; D ambiguous. The germline V gene has CDR1 GTSNPN and CDR2 SVGIG (reference sequence). This CDR3 is built from 16 residues. Trimming left V 1 base short and J 5 bases short, with 18 bases between. The CDR3 region is CAWSAGNPGAYQPQHF. CDR3 bases: TGTGCCTGGAGTGCAGGAAACCCTGGAGCTTATCAGCCCCAGCATTTT.

This chain joins TRBV12-5 and TRBJ2-2; D call uncertain. The germline gives CDR1 LGHNT, CDR2 FRNRAP. This CDR3 region has 14 residues. Deletions cut 2 bases from V and 3 bases from J, with 7 bases between. CDR3: CASGLPRYTGELFF. The CDR3 DNA is TGTGCTAGTGGTTTGCCCCGATACACCGGGGAGCTGTTTTTT.

This sequence joins TRBV28 and TRBJ1-5; possibly TRBD1 for D (6 bases). V shed 6 bases and J shed 11 bases, with 20 bases lying between them. This CDR3 has 14 amino acids. CDR1 and CDR2 (germline): MDHEN, SYDVKM. CDR3 sequence: CASRLTGPEGAQHF. CDR3 nucleotide sequence: TGTGCCAGCAGACTTACGGGGCCGGAGGGGGCCCAGCATTTT.

V is TRBV6-5 and J is TRBJ1-3; no clear D. V shed 6 bases and J shed 4 bases, with 10 bases lying between them. This CDR3 is 13 amino acids long. CDR1 is MNHEY and CDR2 is SVGAGI in the germline V gene. CDR3 in DNA: TGTGCCAGCAGCTCGCCCCGCGGAAACACCATATATTTT. It yields the protein CASSSPRGNTIYF.

This clone was detected ten times or more. V and J are TRBV20-1 and TRBJ1-1, with D tentatively TRBD1 (5 bases). The CDR3 loop spans 11 amino acids. Trimming left V 4 bases short and J 11 bases short, with 14 bases between. The germline gives CDR1 DFQATT, CDR2 SNEGSKA (reference sequence). CDR3 protein: CSAIQGVMAFF. For the CDR3, the DNA is TGCAGTGCTATCCAGGGAGTAATGGCTTTCTTT.

The chain employs TRBV12-2 and TRBJ2-5; TRBD1 is taken as the D call from the table, unchecked against the DNA. TRBV12-2 is an annotated pseudogene. The CDR3 is 17 amino acids. Written as DNA, the CDR3 is TGTGCAAGTCGCTTGTGGAGACAGGGGGAACCTTGGGAGACCCAGTACTTC. Its translation: CASRLWRQGEPWETQYF.

The chain has TRBV5-1 and TRBJ2-3, with D tentatively TRBD1 (6 bases). The CDR3 runs to 16 residues. Germline CDR1 SGHRS, CDR2 YFSETQ. V dropped 4 bases and J dropped 0 bases, with 15 bases sitting between them. The CDR3: CASSQGHATSTDTQYF. The CDR3 region has the DNA TGCGCCAGCAGCCAGGGACACGCAACTAGCACAGATACGCAGTATTTT.

This chain connects TRBV7-8 to TRBJ1-3; D remains ambiguous. The CDR3 is made up of 16 amino acids. The germline CDR1 and CDR2 sequences are SGHVS and FQNEAQ. V lost 4 bases and J lost 2, with 15 bases in between. Here the CDR3 reads CASSSWGGRAGNTIYF. CDR3 nucleotide sequence: TGTGCCAGCAGCTCATGGGGAGGCCGCGCTGGAAACACCATATATTTT.